A selection of T cell receptor beta chains follows, all from one sample in a study of blood T cell repertoires in COVID-19. Generated by immunoSEQ multiplex PCR, the TCRdb table keeps only in-frame clones and is missing some. Seen here are hundreds of thousands of clones, around 89% observed once, and the top ten hold approximately 0.3%. What was sequenced was peripheral blood. Receptor source: a young woman with acute or convalescent COVID-19. The CDR3 runs from the conserved cysteine through the conserved F or W. Each record gives: clone size, D gene, V gene, J gene, CDR3 protein, CDR3 DNA. The D gene is left open where the match is weak. Some rows mark clone size as missing; the rest say once, few, many or name a class of expanded clone.

>.|.|TRBV25-1|TRBJ2-4
CASSAAGAKNIQYF
TGTGCCAGCAGTGCCGCAGGGGCCAAAAACATTCAGTACTTC
>.|TRBD1|TRBV27|TRBJ2-7
CASSLRDRGLYEQYF
TGTGCCAGCAGTCTCCGGGACAGGGGCCTCTACGAGCAGTACTTC
>.|TRBD1|TRBV7-3|TRBJ2-1
CASTLGGTGANEQFF
TGTGCCAGCACCCTAGGGGGGACAGGGGCCAATGAGCAGTTCTTC
>once|.|TRBV19|TRBJ1-6
CASRRTVVNSPLHF
TGTGCCAGTAGACGGACAGTAGTTAATTCACCCCTCCACTTT
>.|TRBD1|TRBV7-9|TRBJ2-5
CASSLGSGTDQETQYF
TGTGCCAGCAGCTTAGGGTCCGGGACAGATCAAGAGACCCAGTACTTC
>.|.|TRBV5-8|TRBJ2-2
CASSLSRNTGELFF
TGTGCCAGCAGCTTGTCCCGGAACACCGGGGAGCTGTTTTTT
>.|.|TRBV5-1|TRBJ2-7
CASSLTGLSYEQYF
TGCGCCAGCAGCTTGACAGGCCTAAGCTACGAGCAGTACTTC
>.|.|TRBV6-5|TRBJ1-2
CASSSYRDSGYYGYTF
TGTGCCAGCAGTTCTTACCGGGACTCAGGATACTATGGCTACACCTTC
>.|TRBD2|TRBV30|TRBJ2-5
CAWSVLAGAQETQYF
TGTGCCTGGAGTGTTCTAGCGGGGGCCCAAGAGACCCAGTACTTC
>.|.|TRBV10-3|TRBJ1-1
CAISEGTGVGMNTEAFF
TGTGCCATCAGTGAGGGTACAGGTGTGGGTATGAACACTGAAGCTTTCTTT
>few|TRBD1|TRBV6-5|TRBJ1-5
CASRLDRNTDQPQHF
TGTGCCAGCAGACTGGACAGGAACACGGATCAGCCCCAGCATTTT
>.|.|TRBV19|TRBJ2-4
CASSKGGSDYLYF
TGTGCCAGTAGTAAAGGGGGATCAGATTATTTGTACTTC
>.|.|TRBV9|TRBJ1-4
CASSVGQGGGEKLFF
TGTGCCAGCAGCGTAGGGCAAGGAGGTGGTGAAAAACTGTTTTTT
>.|.|TRBV5-4|TRBJ2-5
CASSFVRGAGETQYF
TGTGCCAGCAGCTTCGTACGGGGGGCAGGAGAGACCCAGTACTTC
>.|TRBD1|TRBV18|TRBJ2-7
CASSHGTGDLEQYF
TGTGCCAGCTCACACGGGACAGGTGATCTCGAGCAGTACTTC
>.|TRBD2|TRBV3-1/TRBV3-2|TRBJ2-7
CASSQRGLAGEQYF
TGTGCCAGCAGCCAAAGGGGACTAGCGGGCGAGCAGTACTTC
>.|.|TRBV7-2|TRBJ2-3
CASSLRVRTDTQYF
TGTGCCAGCAGCTTGAGGGTCCGCACAGATACGCAGTATTTT
>.|.|TRBV11-2|TRBJ1-1
CASTLQGLMGAREAFF
TGTGCCAGCACCCTACAAGGTCTAATGGGGGCGCGAGAGGCTTTCTTT
>.|.|TRBV5-5|TRBJ1-5
CASSVGTPTGQPQHF
TGTGCCAGCAGCGTCGGGACACCAACCGGGCAGCCCCAGCATTTT
>.|TRBD1|TRBV3-1/TRBV3-2|TRBJ2-1
CASSQGRGSGYAEQFF
TGTGCCAGCAGCCAAGGCAGGGGGTCGGGTTACGCTGAGCAGTTCTTC
>.|TRBD1|TRBV6-5|TRBJ1-6
CASSYDRDSPLHF
TGTGCCAGCAGTTACGACAGGGATTCACCCCTCCACTTT
>.|.|TRBV7-2|TRBJ1-6
CASSLEAGRPLHF
TGTGCCAGCAGCTTAGAGGCAGGAAGACCCCTCCACTTT
>once|.|TRBV7-9|TRBJ1-4
CASSLVAATNEKLFF
TGTGCCAGCAGCTTAGTGGCAGCAACTAATGAAAAACTGTTTTTT
>.|.|TRBV2|TRBJ1-4
CATTRDTNEKLFF
TGTGCCACGACCCGGGACACCAATGAAAAACTGTTTTTT
>.|.|TRBV2|TRBJ1-1
CASNPRTMNTEAFF
TGTGCCAGCAACCCCCGGACTATGAACACTGAAGCTTTCTTT
>.|TRBD2|TRBV4-1|TRBJ2-3
CASSQIRLASTDTQYF
TGCGCCAGCAGCCAAATAAGACTAGCCAGCACAGATACGCAGTATTTT
>.|.|TRBV29-1|TRBJ1-1
CSGSRRGGNTEAFF
TGCAGCGGTTCCCGGAGGGGGGGGAACACTGAAGCTTTCTTT
>.|.|TRBV2|TRBJ1-6
CASSVQGTPLHF
TGTGCCAGCAGTGTCCAGGGGACACCCCTCCACTTT
>.|TRBD1|TRBV6-1|TRBJ1-2
CASSEGTGGLVFYGYTF
TGTGCCAGCAGTGAGGGGACAGGGGGTTTAGTATTCTATGGCTACACCTTC
>.|.|TRBV5-6|TRBJ1-6
CASRTAYNSPLHF
TGTGCCAGCAGGACAGCCTATAATTCACCCCTCCACTTT
>.|TRBD1|TRBV5-4|TRBJ1-2
CASSPRDRGTYGYTF
TGTGCCAGCAGCCCGAGGGACAGGGGGACCTATGGCTACACCTTC
>.|TRBD1|TRBV28|TRBJ2-3
CASSIWTGPNTDTQYF
TGTGCCAGCAGTATATGGACAGGTCCTAACACAGATACGCAGTATTTT
>.|.|TRBV5-1|TRBJ1-2
CASSFYEDSRNYTF
TGCGCCAGCAGCTTCTATGAGGACAGCCGCAACTACACCTTC
>.|.|TRBV19|TRBJ1-1
CASSPHRELTEAFF
TGTGCCAGTAGTCCCCACAGGGAACTCACTGAAGCTTTCTTT
>.|.|TRBV24-1|TRBJ1-2
CATNSGYVDGYTF
TGTGCCACCAATTCGGGATATGTCGATGGCTACACCTTC
>.|.|TRBV30|TRBJ1-5
CAWSPTVDQPQHF
TGTGCCTGGAGTCCGACAGTCGATCAGCCCCAGCATTTT
>.|.|TRBV6-5|TRBJ1-3
CASRGRGNTIYF
TGTGCCAGCAGAGGCAGGGGAAACACCATATATTTT
>.|TRBD2|TRBV6-5|TRBJ2-3
CASGDYRTDTQYF
TGTGCCAGCGGGGACTATCGCACAGATACGCAGTATTTT
>.|.|TRBV19|TRBJ1-1
CASIAGSQNTEAFF
TGTGCCAGTATTGCGGGGTCACAGAACACTGAAGCTTTCTTT
>.|TRBD1|TRBV24-1|TRBJ2-3
CATRGDRGLSDTDTQYF
TGTGCCACCAGAGGGGACAGGGGGCTATCGGACACAGATACGCAGTATTTT
>.|.|TRBV19|TRBJ2-3
CASSPGRITDTQYF
TGTGCCAGTAGTCCCGGTAGAATCACAGATACGCAGTATTTT
>.|.|TRBV12-5|TRBJ1-4
CASGLARNEKLFF
TGTGCTAGTGGTTTGGCCAGGAATGAAAAACTGTTTTTT
>.|TRBD1|TRBV5-6|TRBJ1-1
CASSSRTGTMNTEAFF
TGTGCCAGCAGCTCACGGACAGGGACAATGAACACTGAAGCTTTCTTT
>.|.|TRBV6-6|TRBJ1-5
CASSYLRDGNQPQHF
TGTGCCAGCAGTTACTTACGAGATGGCAATCAGCCCCAGCATTTT
>.|.|TRBV9|TRBJ1-6
CASSVDAGHRNSPLHF
TGTGCCAGCAGCGTAGATGCCGGACACCGTAATTCACCCCTCCACTTT
>.|.|TRBV3-1/TRBV3-2|TRBJ1-1
CASSSAFAGAEAFF
TGTGCCAGCAGCTCAGCCTTCGCGGGAGCTGAAGCTTTCTTT
>.|.|TRBV5-6|TRBJ1-2
CASSQGTGYTF
TGTGCCAGCAGTCAGGGGACTGGCTACACCTTC
>.|.|TRBV12-3/TRBV12-4|TRBJ1-2
CASFRTDYGYTF
TGTGCCAGCTTCAGGACTGACTATGGCTACACCTTC
>.|.|TRBV6-4|TRBJ2-3
CASSGDGGATDTQYF
TGTGCCAGCAGTGGAGACGGGGGTGCAACAGATACGCAGTATTTT
>once|.|TRBV15|TRBJ1-1
CATTGPGVFSAFF
TGTGCCACTACAGGACCAGGGGTTTTCTCAGCTTTCTTT
>once|TRBD1|TRBV7-3|TRBJ1-2
CASSLLGTGGRDGYTF
TGTGCCAGCAGCCTACTAGGGACAGGGGGCAGGGATGGCTACACCTTC
>.|.|TRBV6-5|TRBJ2-3
CASSYVPGGTTDTQYF
TGTGCCAGCAGTTACGTCCCAGGGGGGACCACAGATACGCAGTATTTT
>.|TRBD2|TRBV7-2|TRBJ2-7
CASSSPRLAGSSYEQYF
TGTGCCAGCAGCTCCCCCAGACTAGCGGGGTCATCCTACGAGCAGTACTTC
>.|.|TRBV25-1|TRBJ1-3
CASSEYSKGGGNTIYF
TGTGCCAGCAGTGAATACTCTAAGGGGGGGGGAAACACCATATATTTT
>.|TRBD2|TRBV4-3|TRBJ2-7
CASSQDETSGAHEQYF
TGCGCCAGCAGCCAAGATGAGACTAGCGGGGCCCACGAGCAGTACTTC